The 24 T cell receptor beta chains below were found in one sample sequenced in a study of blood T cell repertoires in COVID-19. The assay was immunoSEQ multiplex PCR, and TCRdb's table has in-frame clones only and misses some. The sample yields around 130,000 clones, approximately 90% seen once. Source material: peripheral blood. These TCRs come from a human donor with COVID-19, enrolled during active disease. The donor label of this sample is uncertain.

CDR3 coding DNA: TGTGCCAGCAGTTACCTCAGGGTTGGGACAGATACGCAGTATTTT. Protein sequence: CASSYLRVGTDTQYF. This chain uses TRBV6-5 with TRBJ2-3; perhaps TRBD1 as D (5 bases). V lost 2 bases and J lost 3, with 12 bases in between. The CDR3 loop spans 15 amino acids. Germline lookup yields CDR1 MNHEY and CDR2 SVGAGI.

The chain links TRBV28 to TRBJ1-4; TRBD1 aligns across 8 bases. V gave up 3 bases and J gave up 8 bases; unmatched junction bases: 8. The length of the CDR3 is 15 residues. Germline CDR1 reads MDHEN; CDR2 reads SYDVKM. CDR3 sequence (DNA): TGTGCCAGCAGTTTCGGAGACAGGGGAAGAGAAAAACTGTTTTTT. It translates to CASSFGDRGREKLFF.

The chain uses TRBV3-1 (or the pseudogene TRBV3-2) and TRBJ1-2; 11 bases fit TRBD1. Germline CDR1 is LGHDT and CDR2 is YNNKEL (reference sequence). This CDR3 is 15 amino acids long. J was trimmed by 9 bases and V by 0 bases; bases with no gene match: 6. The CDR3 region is CASSQEGQGASSYTF. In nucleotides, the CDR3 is TGTGCCAGCAGCCAAGAAGGACAGGGGGCTTCGAGCTACACCTTC.

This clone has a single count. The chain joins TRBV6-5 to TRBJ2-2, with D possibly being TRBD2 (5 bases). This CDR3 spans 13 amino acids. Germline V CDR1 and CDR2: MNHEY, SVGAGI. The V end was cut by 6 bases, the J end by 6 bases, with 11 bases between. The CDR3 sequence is CASRFGIAGELFF. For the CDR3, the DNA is TGTGCCAGCAGGTTCGGGATCGCCGGGGAGCTGTTTTTT.

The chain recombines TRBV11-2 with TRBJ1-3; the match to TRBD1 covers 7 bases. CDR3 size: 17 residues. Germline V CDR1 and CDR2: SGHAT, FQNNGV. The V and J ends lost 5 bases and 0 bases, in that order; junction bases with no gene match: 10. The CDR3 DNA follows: TGTGCCAGCAGCCTAGTAGGGGACAGATACTCTGGAAACACCATATATTTT. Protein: CASSLVGDRYSGNTIYF.

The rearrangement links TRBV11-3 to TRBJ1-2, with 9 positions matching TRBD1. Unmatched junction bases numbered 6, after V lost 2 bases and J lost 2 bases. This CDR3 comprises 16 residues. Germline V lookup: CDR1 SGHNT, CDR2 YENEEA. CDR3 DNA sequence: TGTGCCAGCAGCTTACCCGGGACAGGGTCGAACTATGGCTACACCTTC. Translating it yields CASSLPGTGSNYGYTF.

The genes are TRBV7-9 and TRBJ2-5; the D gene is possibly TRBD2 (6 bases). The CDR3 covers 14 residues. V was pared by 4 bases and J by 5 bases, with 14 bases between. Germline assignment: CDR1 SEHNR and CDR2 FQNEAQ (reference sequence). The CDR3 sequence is CASSSGGSQETQYF. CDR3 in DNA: TGTGCCAGCAGCTCCGGGGGTTCCCAGGAGACCCAGTACTTC.

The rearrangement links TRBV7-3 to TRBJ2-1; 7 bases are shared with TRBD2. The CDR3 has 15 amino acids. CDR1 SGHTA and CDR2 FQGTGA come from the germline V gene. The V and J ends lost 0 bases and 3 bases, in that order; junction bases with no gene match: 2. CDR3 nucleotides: TGTGCCAGCAGCTTAACCGCGGGAGACTACAATGAGCAGTTCTTC. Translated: CASSLTAGDYNEQFF.

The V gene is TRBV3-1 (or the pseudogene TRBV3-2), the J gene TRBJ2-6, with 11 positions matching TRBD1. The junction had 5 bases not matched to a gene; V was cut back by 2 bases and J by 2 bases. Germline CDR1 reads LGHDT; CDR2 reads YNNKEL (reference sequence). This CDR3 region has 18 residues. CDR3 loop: CASSQTGTGGAGANVLTF. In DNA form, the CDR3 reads TGTGCCAGCAGCCAAACCGGGACAGGGGGTGCTGGGGCCAACGTCCTGACTTTC.

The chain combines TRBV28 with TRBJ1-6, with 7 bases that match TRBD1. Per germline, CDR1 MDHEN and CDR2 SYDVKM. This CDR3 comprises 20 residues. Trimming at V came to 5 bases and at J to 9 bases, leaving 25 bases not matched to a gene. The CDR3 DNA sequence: TGTGCCAGCAGTCCGCCGGAGGGACAGTCTATTGGTCCTTTGGGTTCACCCCTCCACTTT. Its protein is CASSPPEGQSIGPLGSPLHF.

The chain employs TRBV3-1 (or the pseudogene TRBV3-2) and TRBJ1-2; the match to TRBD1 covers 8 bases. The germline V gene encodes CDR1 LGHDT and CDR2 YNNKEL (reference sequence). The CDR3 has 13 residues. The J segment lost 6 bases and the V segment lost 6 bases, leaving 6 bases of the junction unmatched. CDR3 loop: CASRDRAGDGYTF. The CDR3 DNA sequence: TGTGCCAGCAGGGACAGGGCAGGCGATGGCTACACCTTC.

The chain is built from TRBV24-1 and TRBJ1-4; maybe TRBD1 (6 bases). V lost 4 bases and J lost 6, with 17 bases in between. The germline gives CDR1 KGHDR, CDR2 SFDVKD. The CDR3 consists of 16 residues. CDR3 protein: CATSDPSAGVDEKLFF. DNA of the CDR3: TGTGCCACCAGTGACCCATCGGCAGGGGTTGATGAAAAACTGTTTTTT.

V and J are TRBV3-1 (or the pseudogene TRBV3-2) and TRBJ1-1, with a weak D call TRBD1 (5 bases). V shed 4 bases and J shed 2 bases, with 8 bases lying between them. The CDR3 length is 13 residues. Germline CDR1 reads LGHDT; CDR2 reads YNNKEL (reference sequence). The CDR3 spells CASSRQGNTEAFF. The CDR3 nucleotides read TGTGCCAGCAGCCGTCAGGGCAACACTGAAGCTTTCTTT.

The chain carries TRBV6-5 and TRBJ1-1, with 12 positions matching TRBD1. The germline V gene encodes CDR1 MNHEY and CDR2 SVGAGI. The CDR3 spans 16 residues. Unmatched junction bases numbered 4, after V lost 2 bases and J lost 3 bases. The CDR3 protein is CASSYGTGGRDTEAFF. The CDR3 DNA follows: TGTGCCAGCAGTTACGGGACAGGGGGCAGGGACACTGAAGCTTTCTTT.

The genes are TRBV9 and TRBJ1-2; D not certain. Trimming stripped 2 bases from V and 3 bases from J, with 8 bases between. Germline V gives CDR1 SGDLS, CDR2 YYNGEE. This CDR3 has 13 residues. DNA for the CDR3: TGTGCCAGCAGCGTCCGGGAGGACTATGGCTACACCTTC. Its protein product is CASSVREDYGYTF. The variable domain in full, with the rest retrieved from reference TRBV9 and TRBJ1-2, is DSGVTQTPKHLITATGQRVTLRCSPRSGDLSVYWYQQSLDQGLQFLIQYYNGEERAKGNILERFSAQQFPDLHSELNLSSLELGDSALYFCASSVREDYGYTFGSGTRLTVV.

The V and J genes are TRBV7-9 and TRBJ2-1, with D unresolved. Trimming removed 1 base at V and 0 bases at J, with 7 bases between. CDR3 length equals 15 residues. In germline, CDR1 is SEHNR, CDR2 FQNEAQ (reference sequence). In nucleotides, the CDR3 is TGTGCCAGCAGCTTAGTCGTAGACTCCTACAATGAGCAGTTCTTC. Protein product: CASSLVVDSYNEQFF.

The CDR3 DNA follows: TGTGCCAGCAGCGACGGGACAGATTCCACAGATACGCAGTATTTT. Protein sequence: CASSDGTDSTDTQYF. This sequence joins TRBV7-7 and TRBJ2-3; 7 nucleotides line up with TRBD1. CDR1 is SSHAT, CDR2 FNYEAQ, per germline (reference sequence). The CDR3 is made up of 15 amino acids. With 5 bases clipped from V and 2 bases from J, the junction kept 7 bases outside the gene matches.

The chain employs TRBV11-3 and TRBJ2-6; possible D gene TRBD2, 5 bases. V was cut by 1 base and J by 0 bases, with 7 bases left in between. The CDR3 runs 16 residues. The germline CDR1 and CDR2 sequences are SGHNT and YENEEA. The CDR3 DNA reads TGTGCCAGCAGCTTAGCCGGGGTCTCTGGGGCCAACGTCCTGACTTTC. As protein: CASSLAGVSGANVLTF.

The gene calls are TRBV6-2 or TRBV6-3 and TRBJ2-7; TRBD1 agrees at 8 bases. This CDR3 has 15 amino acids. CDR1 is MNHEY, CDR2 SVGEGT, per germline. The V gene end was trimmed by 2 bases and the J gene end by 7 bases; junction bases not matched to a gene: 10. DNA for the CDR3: TGTGCCAGCAGTTACGGGACAGGACTTTTTTATGAGCAGTACTTC. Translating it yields CASSYGTGLFYEQYF.

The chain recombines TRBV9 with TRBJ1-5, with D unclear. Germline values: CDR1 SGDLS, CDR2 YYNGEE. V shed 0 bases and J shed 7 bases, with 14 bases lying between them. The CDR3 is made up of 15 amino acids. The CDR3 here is CASSVDPSAVQPQHF. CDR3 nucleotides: TGTGCCAGCAGCGTAGACCCGAGTGCGGTACAGCCCCAGCATTTT. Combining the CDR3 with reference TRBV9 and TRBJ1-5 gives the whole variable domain DSGVTQTPKHLITATGQRVTLRCSPRSGDLSVYWYQQSLDQGLQFLIQYYNGEERAKGNILERFSAQQFPDLHSELNLSSLELGDSALYFCASSVDPSAVQPQHFGDGTRLSIL.

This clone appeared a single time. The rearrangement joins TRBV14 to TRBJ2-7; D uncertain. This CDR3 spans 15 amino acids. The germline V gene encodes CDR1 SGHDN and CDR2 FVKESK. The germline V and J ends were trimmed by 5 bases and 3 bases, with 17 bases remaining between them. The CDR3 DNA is TGTGCCAGCAGCAGTAGTGGTCGCCCGAACTACGAGCAGTACTTC. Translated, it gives CASSSSGRPNYEQYF.

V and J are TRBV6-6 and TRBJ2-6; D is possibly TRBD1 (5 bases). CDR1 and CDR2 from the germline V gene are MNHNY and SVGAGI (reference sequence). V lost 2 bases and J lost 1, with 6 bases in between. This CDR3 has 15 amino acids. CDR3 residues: CASSYQGSGANVLTF. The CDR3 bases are TGTGCCAGCAGTTACCAGGGTTCTGGGGCCAACGTCCTGACTTTC.

CDR3 nucleotide sequence: TGTGCCAGCAGCCCAAGCGGGGGGGCAGAGACCCAGTACTTC. Encoded protein: CASSPSGGAETQYF. The gene calls are TRBV7-3 and TRBJ2-5, with 10 positions matching TRBD2. The CDR3 runs 14 residues. The V and J ends lost 5 bases and 4 bases, in that order; junction bases with no gene match: 4. The V gene's germline CDR1 is SGHTA and CDR2 FQGTGA.

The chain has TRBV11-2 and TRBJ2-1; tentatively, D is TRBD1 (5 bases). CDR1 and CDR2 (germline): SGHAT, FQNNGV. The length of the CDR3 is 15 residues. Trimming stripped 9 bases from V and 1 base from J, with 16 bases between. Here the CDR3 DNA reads TGTGCCAGTCGGCTGGGGCTTGGGTCCTACAATGAGCAGTTCTTC. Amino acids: CASRLGLGSYNEQFF.